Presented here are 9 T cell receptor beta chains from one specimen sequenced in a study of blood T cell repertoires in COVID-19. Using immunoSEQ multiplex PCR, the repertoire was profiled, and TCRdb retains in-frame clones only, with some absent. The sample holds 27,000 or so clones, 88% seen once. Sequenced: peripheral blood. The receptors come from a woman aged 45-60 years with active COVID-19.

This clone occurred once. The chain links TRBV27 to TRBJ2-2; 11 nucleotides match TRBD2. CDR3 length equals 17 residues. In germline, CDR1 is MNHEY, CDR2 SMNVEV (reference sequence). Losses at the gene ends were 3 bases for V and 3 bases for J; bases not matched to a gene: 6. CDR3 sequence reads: CASSFGLAGGDTGELFF. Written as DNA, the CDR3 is TGTGCCAGCAGTTTTGGGCTAGCGGGAGGCGACACCGGGGAGCTGTTTTTT.

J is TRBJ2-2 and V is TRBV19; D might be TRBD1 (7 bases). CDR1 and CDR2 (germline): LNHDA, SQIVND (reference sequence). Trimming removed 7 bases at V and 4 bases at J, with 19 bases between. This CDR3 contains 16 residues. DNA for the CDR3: TGTGCCAGTATCCCAACCGACAGGGAGGTCACCGGGGAGCTGTTTTTT. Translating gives CASIPTDREVTGELFF.

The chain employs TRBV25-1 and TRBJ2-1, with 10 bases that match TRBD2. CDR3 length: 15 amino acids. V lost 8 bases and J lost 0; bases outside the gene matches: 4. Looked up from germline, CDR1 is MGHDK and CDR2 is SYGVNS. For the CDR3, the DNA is TGTGCCAGCGGGGTAGCGGGAGGCTCCTACAATGAGCAGTTCTTC. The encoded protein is CASGVAGGSYNEQFF. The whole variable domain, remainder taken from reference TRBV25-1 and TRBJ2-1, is EADIYQTPRYLVIGTGKKITLECSQTMGHDKMYWYQQDPGMELHLIHYSYGVNSTEKGDLSSESTVSRIRTEHFPLTLESARPSHTSQYLCASGVAGGSYNEQFFGPGTRLTVL.

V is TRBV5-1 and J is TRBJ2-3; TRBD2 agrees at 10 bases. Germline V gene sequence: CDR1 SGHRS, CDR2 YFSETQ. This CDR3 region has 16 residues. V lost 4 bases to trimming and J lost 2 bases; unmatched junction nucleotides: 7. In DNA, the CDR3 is TGCGCCAGCAGCCCAGGACTAGCGGAGACCACAGATACGCAGTATTTT. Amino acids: CASSPGLAETTDTQYF.

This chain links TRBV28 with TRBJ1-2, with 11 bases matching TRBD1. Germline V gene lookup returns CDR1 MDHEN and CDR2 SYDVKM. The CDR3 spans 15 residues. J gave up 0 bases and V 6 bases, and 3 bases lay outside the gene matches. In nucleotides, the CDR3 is TGTGCCAGCAGGGGACAGGGGGTGCCTAACTATGGCTACACCTTC. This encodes CASRGQGVPNYGYTF.

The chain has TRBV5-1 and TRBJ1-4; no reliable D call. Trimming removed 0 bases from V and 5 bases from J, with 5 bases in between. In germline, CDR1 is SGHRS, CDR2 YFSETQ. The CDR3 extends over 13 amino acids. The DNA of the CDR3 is TGCGCCAGCAGCTTGGGGGAGAATGAAAAACTGTTTTTT. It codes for CASSLGENEKLFF.

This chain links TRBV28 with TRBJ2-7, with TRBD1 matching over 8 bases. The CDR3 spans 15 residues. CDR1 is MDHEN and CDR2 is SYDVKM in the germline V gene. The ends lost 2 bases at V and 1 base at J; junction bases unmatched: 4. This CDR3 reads CASSLPRDRSYEQYF. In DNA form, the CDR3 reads TGTGCCAGCAGTTTACCTCGGGACAGGTCCTACGAGCAGTACTTC. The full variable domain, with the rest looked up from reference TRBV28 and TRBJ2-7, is DVKVTQSSRYLVKRTGEKVFLECVQDMDHENMFWYRQDPGLGLRLIYFSYDVKMKEKGDIPEGYSVSREKKERFSLILESASTNQTSMYLCASSLPRDRSYEQYFGPGTRLTVT.

CDR3 DNA sequence: TGTGCCAGCAGCGCCCAATGGCAGGGGTCTGAGCAGTTCTTC. Its translation: CASSAQWQGSEQFF. The rearrangement uses TRBV9 and TRBJ2-1; D may be TRBD1 (6 bases). Trimming stripped 3 bases from V and 9 bases from J, with 16 bases between. The CDR3 contains 14 residues. Germline CDR1 is SGDLS and CDR2 is YYNGEE. The full variable domain, its missing parts supplied by reference TRBV9 and TRBJ2-1, is DSGVTQTPKHLITATGQRVTLRCSPRSGDLSVYWYQQSLDQGLQFLIQYYNGEERAKGNILERFSAQQFPDLHSELNLSSLELGDSALYFCASSAQWQGSEQFFGPGTRLTVL.

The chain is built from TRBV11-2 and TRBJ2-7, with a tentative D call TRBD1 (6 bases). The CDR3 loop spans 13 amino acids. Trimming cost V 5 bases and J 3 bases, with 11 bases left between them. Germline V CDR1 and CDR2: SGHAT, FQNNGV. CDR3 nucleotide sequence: TGTGCCAGCAGCGATAGGACAGTCTACGAGCAGTACTTC. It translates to CASSDRTVYEQYF.